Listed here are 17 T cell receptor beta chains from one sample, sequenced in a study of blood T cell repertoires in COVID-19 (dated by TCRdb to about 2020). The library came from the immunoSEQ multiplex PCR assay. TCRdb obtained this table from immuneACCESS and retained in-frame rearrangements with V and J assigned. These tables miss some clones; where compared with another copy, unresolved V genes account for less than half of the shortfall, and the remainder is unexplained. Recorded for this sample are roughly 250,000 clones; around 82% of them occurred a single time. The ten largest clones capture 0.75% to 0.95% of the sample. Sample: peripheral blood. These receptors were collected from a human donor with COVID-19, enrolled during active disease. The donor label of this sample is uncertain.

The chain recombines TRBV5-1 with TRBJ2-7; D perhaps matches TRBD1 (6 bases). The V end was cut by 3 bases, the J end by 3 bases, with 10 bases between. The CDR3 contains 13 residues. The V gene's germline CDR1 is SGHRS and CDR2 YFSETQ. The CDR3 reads CASSSDSFYEQYF. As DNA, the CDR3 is TGCGCCAGCAGCTCGGACAGTTTCTACGAGCAGTACTTC.

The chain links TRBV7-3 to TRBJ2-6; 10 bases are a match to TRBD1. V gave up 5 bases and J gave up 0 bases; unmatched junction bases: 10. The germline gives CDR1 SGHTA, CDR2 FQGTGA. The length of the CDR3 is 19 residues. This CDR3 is CASSPLGTGVGSGANVLTF. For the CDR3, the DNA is TGTGCCAGCAGCCCGCTCGGGACAGGGGTTGGCTCTGGGGCCAACGTCCTGACTTTC.

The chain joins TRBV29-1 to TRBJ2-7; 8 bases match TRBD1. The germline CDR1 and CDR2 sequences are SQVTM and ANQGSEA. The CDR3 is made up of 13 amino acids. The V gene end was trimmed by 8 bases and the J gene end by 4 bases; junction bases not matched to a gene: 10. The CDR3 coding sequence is TGCAGCTTTAAAGGACAGGGAGGATACGAGCAGTACTTC. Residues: CSFKGQGGYEQYF.

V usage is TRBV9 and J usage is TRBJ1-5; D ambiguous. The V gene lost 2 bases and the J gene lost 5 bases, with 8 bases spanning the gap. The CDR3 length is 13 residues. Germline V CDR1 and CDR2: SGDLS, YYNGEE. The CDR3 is CASSVSVDQPQHF. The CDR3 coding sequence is TGTGCCAGCAGCGTTTCGGTGGATCAGCCCCAGCATTTT.

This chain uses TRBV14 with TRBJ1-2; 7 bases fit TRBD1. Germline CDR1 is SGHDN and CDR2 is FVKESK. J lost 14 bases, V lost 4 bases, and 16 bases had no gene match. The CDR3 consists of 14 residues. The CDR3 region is CASSPRGQGPVRTF. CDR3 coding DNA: TGTGCCAGCAGCCCTAGGGGGCAGGGTCCTGTAAGAACCTTC.

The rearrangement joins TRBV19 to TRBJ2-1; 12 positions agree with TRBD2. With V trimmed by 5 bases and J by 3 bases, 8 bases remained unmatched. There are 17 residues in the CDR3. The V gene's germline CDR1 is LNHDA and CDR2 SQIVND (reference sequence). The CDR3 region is CASSPWTSGTLYNEQFF. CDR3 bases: TGTGCCAGTAGTCCTTGGACTAGCGGGACCCTCTACAATGAGCAGTTCTTC.

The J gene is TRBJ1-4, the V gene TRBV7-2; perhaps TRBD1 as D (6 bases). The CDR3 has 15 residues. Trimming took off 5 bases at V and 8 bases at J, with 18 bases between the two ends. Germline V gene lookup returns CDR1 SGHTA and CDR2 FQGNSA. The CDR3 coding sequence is TGTGCCAGCAGCCCTAAAGGGGACATTAGGGAAAAACTGTTTTTT. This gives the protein CASSPKGDIREKLFF.

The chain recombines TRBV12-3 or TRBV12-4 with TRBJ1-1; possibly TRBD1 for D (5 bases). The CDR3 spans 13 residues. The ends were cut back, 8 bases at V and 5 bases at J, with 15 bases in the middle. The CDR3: CASRLGGGTEAFF. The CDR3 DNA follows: TGTGCCAGCCGCCTTGGGGGGGGGACTGAAGCTTTCTTT.

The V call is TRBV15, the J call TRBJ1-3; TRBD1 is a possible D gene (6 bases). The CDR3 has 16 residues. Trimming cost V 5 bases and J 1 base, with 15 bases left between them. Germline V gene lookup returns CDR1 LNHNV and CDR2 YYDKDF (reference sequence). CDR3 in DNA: TGTGCCACCAGCGAAGAGGGGGTATTTTCTGGAAACACCATATATTTT. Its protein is CATSEEGVFSGNTIYF.

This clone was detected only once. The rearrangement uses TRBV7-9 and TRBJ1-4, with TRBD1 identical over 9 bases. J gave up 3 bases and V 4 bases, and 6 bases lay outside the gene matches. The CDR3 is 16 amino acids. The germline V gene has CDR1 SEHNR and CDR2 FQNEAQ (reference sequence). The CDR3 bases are TGTGCCAGCAGCTCCCGGGACAGGGACCCTAATGAAAAACTGTTTTTT. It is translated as CASSSRDRDPNEKLFF.

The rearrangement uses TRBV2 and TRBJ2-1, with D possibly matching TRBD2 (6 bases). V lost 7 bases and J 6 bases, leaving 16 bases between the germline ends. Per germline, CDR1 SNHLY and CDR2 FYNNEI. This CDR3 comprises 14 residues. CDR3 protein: CASTGGGRFNEQFF. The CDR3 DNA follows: TGTGCCAGCACTGGGGGAGGACGATTCAATGAGCAGTTCTTC.

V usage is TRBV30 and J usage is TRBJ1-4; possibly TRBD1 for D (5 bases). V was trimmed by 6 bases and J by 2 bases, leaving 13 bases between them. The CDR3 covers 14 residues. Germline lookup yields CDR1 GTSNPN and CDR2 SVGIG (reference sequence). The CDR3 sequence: CACSRQFTNEKLFF. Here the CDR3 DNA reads TGTGCCTGCAGCAGACAGTTCACTAATGAAAAACTGTTTTTT.

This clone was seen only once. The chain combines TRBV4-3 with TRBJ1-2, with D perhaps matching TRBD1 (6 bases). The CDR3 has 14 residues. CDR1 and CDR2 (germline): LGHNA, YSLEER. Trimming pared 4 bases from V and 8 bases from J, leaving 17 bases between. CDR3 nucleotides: TGCGCCAGCAGCCCTCTGGGGGGGGCGTCGGGCTACACCTTC. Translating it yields CASSPLGGASGYTF.

The CDR3 nucleotides read TGTGCCAGCAGTGAACAGTTCTATGGCTACACCTTC. This translates into CASSEQFYGYTF. This chain joins TRBV25-1 and TRBJ1-2; no clear D gene. Trimming stripped 2 bases from V and 4 bases from J, with 5 bases between. This CDR3 is built from 12 residues. Germline CDR1 MGHDK, CDR2 SYGVNS.

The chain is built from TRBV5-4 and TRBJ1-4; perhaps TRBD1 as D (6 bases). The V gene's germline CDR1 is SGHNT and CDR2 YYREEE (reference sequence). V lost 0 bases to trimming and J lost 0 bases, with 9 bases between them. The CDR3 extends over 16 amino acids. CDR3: CASSLDRAATNEKLFF. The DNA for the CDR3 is TGTGCCAGCAGCTTGGACAGGGCTGCAACTAATGAAAAACTGTTTTTT.

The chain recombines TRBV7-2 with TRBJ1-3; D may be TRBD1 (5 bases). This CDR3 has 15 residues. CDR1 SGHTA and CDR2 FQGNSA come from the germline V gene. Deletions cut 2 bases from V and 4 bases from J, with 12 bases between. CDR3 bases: TGTGCCAGCAGCTTACGGCAGGGAGGCGGAAACACCATATATTTT. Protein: CASSLRQGGGNTIYF.

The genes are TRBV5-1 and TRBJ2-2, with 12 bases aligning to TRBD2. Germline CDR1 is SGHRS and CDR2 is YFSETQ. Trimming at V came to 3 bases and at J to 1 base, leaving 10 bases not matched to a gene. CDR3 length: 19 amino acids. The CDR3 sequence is CASSSRRTSGIRNTGELFF. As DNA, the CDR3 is TGCGCCAGCAGCTCGAGGCGGACTAGCGGGATACGGAACACCGGGGAGCTGTTTTTT. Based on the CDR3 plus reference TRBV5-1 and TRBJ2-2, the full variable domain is KAGVTQTPRYLIKTRGQQVTLSCSPISGHRSVSWYQQTPGQGLQFLFEYFSETQRNKGNFPGRFSGRQFSNSRSEMNVSTLELGDSALYLCASSSRRTSGIRNTGELFFGEGSRLTVL.